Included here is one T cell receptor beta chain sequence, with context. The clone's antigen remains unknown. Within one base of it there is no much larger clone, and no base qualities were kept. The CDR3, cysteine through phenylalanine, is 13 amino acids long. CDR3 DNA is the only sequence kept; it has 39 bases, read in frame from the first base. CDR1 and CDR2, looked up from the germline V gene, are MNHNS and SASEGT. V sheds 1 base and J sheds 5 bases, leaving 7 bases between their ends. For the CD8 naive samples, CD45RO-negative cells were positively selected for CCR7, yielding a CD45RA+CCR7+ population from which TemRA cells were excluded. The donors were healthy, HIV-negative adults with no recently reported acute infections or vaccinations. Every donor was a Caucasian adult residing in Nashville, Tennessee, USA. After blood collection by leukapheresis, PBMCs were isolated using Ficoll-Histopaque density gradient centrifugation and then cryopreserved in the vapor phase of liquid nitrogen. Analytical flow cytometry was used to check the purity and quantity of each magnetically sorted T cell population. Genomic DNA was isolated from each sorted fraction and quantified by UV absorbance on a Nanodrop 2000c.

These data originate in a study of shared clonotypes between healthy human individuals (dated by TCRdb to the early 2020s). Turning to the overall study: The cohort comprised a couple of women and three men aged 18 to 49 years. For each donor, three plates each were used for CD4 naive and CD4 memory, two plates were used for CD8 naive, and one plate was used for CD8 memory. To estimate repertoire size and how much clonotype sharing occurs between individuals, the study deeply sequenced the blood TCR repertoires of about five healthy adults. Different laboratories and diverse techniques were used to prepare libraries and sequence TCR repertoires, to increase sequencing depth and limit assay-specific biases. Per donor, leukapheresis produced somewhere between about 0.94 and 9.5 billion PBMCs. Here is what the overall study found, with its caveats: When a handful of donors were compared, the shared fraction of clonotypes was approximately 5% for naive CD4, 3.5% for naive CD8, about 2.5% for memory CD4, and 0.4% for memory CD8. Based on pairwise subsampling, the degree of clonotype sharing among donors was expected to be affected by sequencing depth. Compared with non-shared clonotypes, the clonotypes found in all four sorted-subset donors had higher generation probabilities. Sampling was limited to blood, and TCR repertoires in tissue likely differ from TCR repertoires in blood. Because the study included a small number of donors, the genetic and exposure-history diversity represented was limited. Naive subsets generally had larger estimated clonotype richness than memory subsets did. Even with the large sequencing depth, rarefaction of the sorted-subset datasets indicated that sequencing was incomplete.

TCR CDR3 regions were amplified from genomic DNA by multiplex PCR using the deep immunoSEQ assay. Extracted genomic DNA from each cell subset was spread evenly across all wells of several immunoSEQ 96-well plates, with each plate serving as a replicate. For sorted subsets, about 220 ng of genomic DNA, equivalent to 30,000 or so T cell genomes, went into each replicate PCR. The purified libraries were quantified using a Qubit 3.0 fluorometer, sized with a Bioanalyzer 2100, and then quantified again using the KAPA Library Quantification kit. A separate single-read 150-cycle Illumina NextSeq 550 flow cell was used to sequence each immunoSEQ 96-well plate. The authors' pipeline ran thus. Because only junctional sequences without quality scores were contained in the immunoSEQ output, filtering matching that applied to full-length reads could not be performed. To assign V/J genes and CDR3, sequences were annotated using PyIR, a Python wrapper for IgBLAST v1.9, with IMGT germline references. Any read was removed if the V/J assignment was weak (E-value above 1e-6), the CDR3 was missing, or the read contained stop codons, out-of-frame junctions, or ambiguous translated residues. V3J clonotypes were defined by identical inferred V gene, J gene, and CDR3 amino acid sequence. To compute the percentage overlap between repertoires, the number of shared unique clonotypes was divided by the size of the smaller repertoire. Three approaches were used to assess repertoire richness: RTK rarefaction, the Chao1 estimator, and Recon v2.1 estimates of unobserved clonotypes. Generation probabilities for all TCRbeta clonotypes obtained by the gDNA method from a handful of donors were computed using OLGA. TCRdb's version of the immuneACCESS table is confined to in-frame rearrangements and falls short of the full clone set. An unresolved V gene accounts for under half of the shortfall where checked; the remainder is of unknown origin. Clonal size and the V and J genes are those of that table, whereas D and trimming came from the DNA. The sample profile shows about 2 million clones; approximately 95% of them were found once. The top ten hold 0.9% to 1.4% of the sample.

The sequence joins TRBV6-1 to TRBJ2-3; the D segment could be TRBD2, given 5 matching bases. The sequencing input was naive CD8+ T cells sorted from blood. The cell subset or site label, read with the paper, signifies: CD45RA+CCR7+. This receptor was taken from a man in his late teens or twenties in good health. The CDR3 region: CASSEVEVDTQYF. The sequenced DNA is TGTGCCAGCAGTGAAGTGGAGGTAGATACGCAGTATTTT.